These 23 T cell receptor beta chains came from one sample sequenced in a study of T cell repertoires in cytomegalovirus infection. TCRdb re-analysed the reads in MiXCR, keeping a single row per CDR3 protein. The table lists about half a million distinct CDR3 sequences, roughly a third of them singletons. Antigens for these TCRs are unknown. Here the sequenced sample was cultured PBMCs, taken from culture after CMV antigen stimulation. The receptor source for this set is a human donor in good health (CMV status not recorded). Some clones in this sample may be carry-over from other donors' samples.

This clonotype has just a few counts. V is TRBV7-2 and J is TRBJ2-7; 13 bases are shared with TRBD2. V shed 11 bases, J shed 1 base, and the junction held 5 bases outside the gene matches. Germline CDR1 reads SGHTA; CDR2 reads FQGNSA. This CDR3 spans 14 amino acids. CDR3 loop: CAVRGLAGSYEQYF. The DNA for the CDR3 is TGTGCCGTAAGGGGACTAGCGGGGTCCTACGAGCAGTACTTC.

The table lists this clonotype with a few counts. Here the CDR3 reads CASSFLGAYEQYV. In DNA form, the CDR3 reads TGTGCCAGCAGCTTTTTGGGTGCCTACGAGCAGTACGTC. This chain links TRBV7-2 with TRBJ2-7; D is unclear. Per germline, CDR1 SGHTA and CDR2 FQGNSA. The CDR3 contains 13 residues. V lost 3 bases and J 2 bases, leaving 8 bases between the germline ends.

The count of this clonotype is one. The V and J genes are TRBV7-9 and TRBJ2-5, with TRBD2 matching 12 bases. The CDR3 runs to 17 residues. Germline V gene lookup returns CDR1 SEHNR and CDR2 FQNEAQ (reference sequence). Trimming removed 4 bases from V and 4 bases from J; junction bases left unmatched: 10. CDR3 nucleotides: TGTGCCAGCAGCTCAACTAACGGACTAGCGGGACGAGAGACCCAGTACTTC. It is translated as CASSSTNGLAGRETQYF.

There are a few counts of this clonotype. This sequence joins TRBV12-3 or TRBV12-4 and TRBJ1-5, with 9 nucleotides matching TRBD1. V dropped 6 bases and J dropped 6; count of bases not matched to a gene: 9. The length of the CDR3 is 15 residues. The CDR3 bases are TGTGCCAGCAGACAAACACAGGGGGCGGGTCAGCCCCAGCATTTT. Translated: CASRQTQGAGQPQHF.

There are a few counts of this clonotype. This chain uses TRBV7-2 with TRBJ2-2; TRBD1 is a possible D gene (6 bases). Germline CDR1 is SGHTA and CDR2 is FQGNSA. The V and J ends lost 5 bases and 1 base respectively, with 11 bases between them. The CDR3 has 15 amino acids. The CDR3 DNA follows: TGTGCCAGCAGCCGTGGACAGCGGAACACCGGGGAGCTGTTTTTT. Its protein is CASSRGQRNTGELFF.

This clonotype has at least ten counts. This chain links TRBV7-8 with TRBJ2-2; D is possibly TRBD2 (6 bases). The CDR3 consists of 16 residues. The germline gives CDR1 SGHVS, CDR2 FQNEAQ. V was shortened by 4 bases and J by 1 base, with 13 bases between the two germline ends. The CDR3 reads CASSSYAAGNTGELFF. The CDR3 DNA sequence: TGTGCCAGCAGCTCCTACGCAGCGGGGAACACCGGGGAGCTGTTTTTT.

Notes on this clonotype: The junction and the germline gene differ at one end; a read error may be behind it. V and J are TRBV7-9 and TRBJ2-3; perhaps TRBD1 as D (6 bases). Germline-derived CDR1 and CDR2 are SEHNR and FQNEAQ (reference sequence). The length of the CDR3 is 15 residues. DNA of the CDR3: TGTGCCAGCAGCTTAGATCGCAGGGGCACAAATACGCAGTATTTT. Translation gives CASSLDRRGTNTQYF. The full variable domain, completed using reference TRBV7-9 and TRBJ2-3, is DTGVSQNPRHKITKRGQNVTFRCDPISEHNRLYWYRQTLGQGPEFLTYFQNEAQLEKSRLLSDRFSAERPKGSFSTLEIQRTEQGDSAMYLCASSLDRRGTNTQYFGPGTRLTVL.

The chain carries TRBV27 and TRBJ2-5; the D gene is possibly TRBD1 (6 bases). The length of the CDR3 is 14 residues. V lost 2 bases and J 2 bases, leaving 9 bases between the germline ends. Germline V gives CDR1 MNHEY, CDR2 SMNVEV (reference sequence). For the CDR3, the DNA is TGTGCCAGCAGTTTAACAGGGCAACAAGAGACCCAGTACTTC. Amino acid sequence: CASSLTGQQETQYF.

This clonotype was recorded a few times. The chain employs TRBV7-6 and TRBJ2-7; D is unresolved. V was pared by 0 bases and J by 0 bases, with 6 bases between. Germline-derived CDR1 and CDR2 are SGHVS and FNYEAQ. The CDR3 covers 14 residues. CDR3 loop: CASSLAIASYEQYF. The DNA for the CDR3 is TGTGCCAGCAGCTTAGCGATCGCCTCCTACGAGCAGTACTTC.

V is TRBV7-2 and J is TRBJ2-5; 8 bases line up with TRBD2. CDR1 and CDR2 from the germline V gene are SGHTA and FQGNSA. The CDR3 runs to 14 residues. After removal of 4 bases from V and 4 bases from J, the junction contained 5 bases not matched to a gene. CDR3 loop: CASSSGAGAETQYF. The CDR3, as DNA: TGTGCCAGCAGCTCAGGAGCGGGAGCAGAGACCCAGTACTTC. The full variable domain, completed using reference TRBV7-2 and TRBJ2-5, is GAGVSQSPSNKVTEKGKDVELRCDPISGHTALYWYRQSLGQGLEFLIYFQGNSAPDKSGLPSDRFSAERTGGSVSTLTIQRTQQEDSAVYLCASSSGAGAETQYFGPGTRLLVL.

This clonotype appeared a few times. J is TRBJ1-1 and V is TRBV7-9; D is ambiguous. The CDR3 loop spans 14 amino acids. Germline values: CDR1 SEHNR, CDR2 FQNEAQ (reference sequence). V was pared by 5 bases and J by 2 bases, with 12 bases between. CDR3 loop: CASSPPRTNTEAFF. The DNA of the CDR3 is TGTGCCAGCAGCCCCCCGAGAACAAACACTGAAGCTTTCTTT.

The chain joins TRBV10-2 to TRBJ2-7, with 7 bases that match TRBD1. Germline trimming cut 2 bases from V and 1 base from J; bases unmatched to any gene: 2. Germline CDR1 and CDR2: WSHSY and SAAADI. The CDR3 runs to 14 residues. This CDR3 reads CASSEGRGSYEQYV. The CDR3 nucleotides are TGCGCCAGCAGTGAGGGCAGGGGGTCCTACGAGCAGTACGTC.

The chain carries TRBV27 and TRBJ2-1, with D unclear. V was cut by 3 bases and J by 8 bases, with 5 bases left in between. The CDR3 loop spans 11 amino acids. Germline values: CDR1 MNHEY, CDR2 SMNVEV (reference sequence). The CDR3 spells CASSFGHEQFF. CDR3 coding DNA: TGTGCCAGCAGTTTCGGCCATGAGCAGTTCTTC.

V is TRBV2 and J is TRBJ2-1, with TRBD2 identical over 10 bases. CDR3 length: 16 residues. J gave up 4 bases and V 6 bases, and 9 bases lay outside the gene matches. Looked up from germline, CDR1 is SNHLY and CDR2 is FYNNEI. CDR3 sequence: CASRVAGLAQYNEQFF. DNA of the CDR3: TGTGCCAGCAGGGTAGCGGGACTAGCGCAATACAATGAGCAGTTCTTC.

The V gene is TRBV6-1, the J gene TRBJ2-5, with unresolved D. The V gene's germline CDR1 is MNHNS and CDR2 SASEGT. Trimming pared 5 bases from V and 4 bases from J, leaving 11 bases between. The CDR3 runs to 13 residues. CDR3 sequence reads: CASSYGRVETQYF. CDR3 DNA: TGTGCCAGCAGTTACGGTAGGGTAGAGACCCAGTACTTC.

A few counts support this clonotype. The rearrangement links TRBV28 to TRBJ1-1, with a possible D match to TRBD1 (5 bases). V lost 6 bases and J lost 1, with 27 bases in between. Germline V gene sequence: CDR1 MDHEN, CDR2 SYDVKM. CDR3 length: 19 residues. The CDR3 nucleotides are TGTGCCAGCAGAGCCACCGGGACCAGCTACAAATTGGGGAACACTGAAGCTTTCTTT. It codes for CASRATGTSYKLGNTEAFF.

V gene TRBV4-1 combines with J gene TRBJ2-2, with 14 positions matching TRBD2. V lost 4 bases to trimming and J lost 5 bases; unmatched junction nucleotides: 9. Looked up from germline, CDR1 is MGHRA and CDR2 is YSYEKL. The CDR3 contains 18 residues. The CDR3 DNA is TGCGCCAGCAGCCTCAAACGGCGACTAGCGGGAGGGACCGGGGAGCTGTTTTTT. This gives the protein CASSLKRRLAGGTGELFF.

This clonotype has only a few counts. CDR3 in DNA: TGTGCCAGCAGCTTAGAGGGCGGATTTAGCACAGATACGCAGTATTTT. As protein: CASSLEGGFSTDTQYF. The chain has TRBV7-9 and TRBJ2-3, with D unclear. CDR1 and CDR2 from the germline V gene are SEHNR and FQNEAQ (reference sequence). The CDR3 extends over 16 amino acids. The V end was cut by 1 base, the J end by 0 bases, with 11 bases between.

This rearrangement joins TRBV19 to TRBJ1-2; 7 nucleotides line up with TRBD1. The CDR3 contains 12 residues. Losses at the gene ends were 5 bases for V and 6 bases for J; bases not matched to a gene: 3. Germline CDR1 and CDR2: LNHDA and SQIVND (reference sequence). CDR3 region: CASSRDRNGYTF. The CDR3 DNA is TGTGCCAGTAGTCGGGACAGAAATGGCTACACCTTC.

This clonotype has just one count. The chain combines TRBV20-1 with TRBJ2-1, with D hard to call. This CDR3 comprises 14 residues. The V end lost 5 bases, the J end lost 4 bases, and 15 bases lay between the germline ends. CDR1 is DFQATT and CDR2 is SNEGSKA in the germline V gene (reference sequence). CDR3 sequence reads: CSARPTTLYNEQFF. DNA of the CDR3: TGCAGTGCTCGACCTACCACCCTATACAATGAGCAGTTCTTC.

This clonotype was detected a few times. This chain joins TRBV28 and TRBJ2-5; D not resolved. V was pared by 10 bases and J by 5 bases, with 11 bases between. Germline CDR1 and CDR2: MDHEN and SYDVKM. The CDR3 length is 11 residues. The CDR3 here is CATALGETQYF. The CDR3 region has the DNA TGTGCCACAGCCCTCGGGGAGACCCAGTACTTC.

The chain employs TRBV7-3 and TRBJ2-1; D is undetermined. Deletions cut 2 bases from V and 5 bases from J, with 7 bases between. This CDR3 spans 13 amino acids. Germline CDR1 SGHTA, CDR2 FQGTGA. DNA of the CDR3: TGTGCCAGCAGCTTAGCCCACGACAATGAGCAGTTCTTC. Its protein is CASSLAHDNEQFF.

This sequence joins TRBV6-6 and TRBJ2-7; perhaps D is TRBD1 or TRBD2 (5 bases each). Trimming removed 5 bases at V and 2 bases at J, with 13 bases between. Germline V gene sequence: CDR1 MNHNY, CDR2 SVGAGI (reference sequence). The CDR3 is made up of 14 amino acids. DNA for the CDR3: TGTGCCAGCAGTCACGGGGACCGAGCCTACGAGCAGTACGTC. It translates to CASSHGDRAYEQYV.